This entry describes one TCR beta chain. The data were obtained in a study of patients and donors after allogeneic stem cell transplantation. The germline CDR1 and CDR2 sequences are SEHNR and FQNEAQ (reference sequence). Trimming shortened V by 1 base and J by 2 bases, and 11 bases separated the two germline ends. The CDR3 has 15 amino acids. TCRdb passed the RT-PCR reads through MiXCR, listing each CDR3 protein once. The sample has approximately 170,000 distinct CDR3 sequences; 24% are singletons. This sequence originates from a human donor who was either an allogeneic HSCT recipient or a stem cell or donor lymphocyte infusion donor (not recorded which). It is not recorded whose cells these are; they may come from a transplant donor. The sequencing sample was made of blood, either unsorted or a sorted T cell fraction (not recorded which). This rearrangement joins TRBV7-9 to TRBJ2-5, with D perhaps matching TRBD2 (5 bases). The CDR3 DNA follows: TGTGCCAGCAGCTTAGGAGGAGGAGATCAAGAGACCCAGTACTTC. Translated: CASSLGGGDQETQYF.